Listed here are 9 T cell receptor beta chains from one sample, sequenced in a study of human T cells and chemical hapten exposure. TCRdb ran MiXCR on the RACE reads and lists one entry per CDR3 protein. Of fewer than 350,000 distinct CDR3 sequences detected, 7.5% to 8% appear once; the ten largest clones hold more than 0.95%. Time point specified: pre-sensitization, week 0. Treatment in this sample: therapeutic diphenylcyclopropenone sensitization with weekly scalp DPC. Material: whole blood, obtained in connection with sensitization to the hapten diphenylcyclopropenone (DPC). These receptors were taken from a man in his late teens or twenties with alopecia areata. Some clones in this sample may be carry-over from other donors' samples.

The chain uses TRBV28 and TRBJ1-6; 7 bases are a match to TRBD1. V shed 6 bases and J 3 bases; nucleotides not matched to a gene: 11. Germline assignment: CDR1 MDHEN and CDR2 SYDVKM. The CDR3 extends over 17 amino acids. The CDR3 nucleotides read TGTGCCAGCAGCTTAAGAAGGGGGCCCTACTATAATTCACCCCTCCACTTT. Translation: CASSLRRGPYYNSPLHF.

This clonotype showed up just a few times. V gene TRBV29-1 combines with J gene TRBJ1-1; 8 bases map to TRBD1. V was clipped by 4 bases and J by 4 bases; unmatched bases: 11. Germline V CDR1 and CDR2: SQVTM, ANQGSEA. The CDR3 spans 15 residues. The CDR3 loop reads CSVVRQGALGTEAFF. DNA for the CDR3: TGCAGCGTTGTCCGGCAGGGGGCTCTGGGCACTGAAGCTTTCTTT.

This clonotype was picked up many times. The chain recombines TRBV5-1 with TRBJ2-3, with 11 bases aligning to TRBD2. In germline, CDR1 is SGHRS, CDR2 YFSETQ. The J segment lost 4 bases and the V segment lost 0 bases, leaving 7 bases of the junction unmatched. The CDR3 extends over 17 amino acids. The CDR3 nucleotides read TGCGCCAGCAGCTTGGGGATAGCGGGGGGGACCTCAGATACGCAGTATTTT. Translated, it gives CASSLGIAGGTSDTQYF.

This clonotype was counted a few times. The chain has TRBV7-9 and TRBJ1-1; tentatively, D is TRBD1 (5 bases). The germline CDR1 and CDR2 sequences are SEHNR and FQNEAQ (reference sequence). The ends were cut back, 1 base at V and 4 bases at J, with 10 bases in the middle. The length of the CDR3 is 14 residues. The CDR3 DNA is TGTGCCAGCAGCTTAGTCGGGGACGCCACTGAAGCTTTCTTT. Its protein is CASSLVGDATEAFF.

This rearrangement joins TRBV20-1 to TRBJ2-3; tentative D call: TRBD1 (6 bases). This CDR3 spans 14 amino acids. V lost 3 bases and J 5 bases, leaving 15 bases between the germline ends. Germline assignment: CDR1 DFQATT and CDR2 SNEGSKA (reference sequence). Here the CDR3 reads CSARPGEWGDTQYF. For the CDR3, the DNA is TGCAGTGCTAGGCCAGGGGAGTGGGGAGATACGCAGTATTTT.

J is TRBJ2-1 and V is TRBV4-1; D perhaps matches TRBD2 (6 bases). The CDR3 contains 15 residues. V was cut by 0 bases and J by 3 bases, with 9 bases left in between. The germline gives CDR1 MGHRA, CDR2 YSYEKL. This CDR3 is CASSQDQDYYNEQFF. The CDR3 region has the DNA TGCGCCAGCAGCCAAGACCAGGACTACTACAATGAGCAGTTCTTC.

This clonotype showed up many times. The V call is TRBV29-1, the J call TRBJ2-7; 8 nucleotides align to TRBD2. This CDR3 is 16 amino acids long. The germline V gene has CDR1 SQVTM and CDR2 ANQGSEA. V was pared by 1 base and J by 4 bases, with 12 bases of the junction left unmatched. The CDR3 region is CSVEGGPEAGAYEQYF. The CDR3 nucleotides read TGCAGCGTTGAAGGCGGTCCTGAAGCGGGGGCATACGAGCAGTACTTC.

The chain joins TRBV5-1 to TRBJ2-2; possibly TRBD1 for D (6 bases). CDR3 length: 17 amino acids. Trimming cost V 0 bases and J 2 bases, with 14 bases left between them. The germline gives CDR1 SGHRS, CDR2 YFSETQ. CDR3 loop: CASSLASGVFNTGELFF. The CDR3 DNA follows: TGCGCCAGCAGCTTGGCCTCAGGGGTATTTAACACCGGGGAGCTGTTTTTT.

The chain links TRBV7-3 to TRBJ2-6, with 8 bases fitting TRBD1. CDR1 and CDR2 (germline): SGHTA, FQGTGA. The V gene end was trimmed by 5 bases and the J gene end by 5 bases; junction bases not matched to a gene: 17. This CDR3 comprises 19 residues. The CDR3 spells CASSGHGQGDLWRANVLTF. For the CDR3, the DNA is TGTGCCAGCAGCGGACATGGACAGGGAGATCTCTGGAGGGCCAACGTCCTGACTTTC.